The 20 T cell receptor beta chains below all came from one sample that was sequenced in a study of post-analysis software for immune sequencing data. Whole-study results and caveats: There were five TRBV segments more frequent in patients than controls, and TRBV5-6, TRBV5-1 and TRBV20-1 were among them.

TCR beta cDNA libraries had unique molecular identifiers. In TCRdb, the PCR reads were re-called with MiXCR into one record per CDR3 protein. The sample lists hundreds of thousands of distinct CDR3 sequences; more than 50% were seen once. Antigens of these TCRs are unknown. Sequencing was carried out using blood. Receptors were obtained from a girl aged 2 to 10 with multiple sclerosis.

The chain carries TRBV7-2 and TRBJ1-1; 7 nucleotides match TRBD1. Germline V gene lookup returns CDR1 SGHTA and CDR2 FQGNSA. After removal of 1 base from V and 5 bases from J, the junction contained 7 bases not matched to a gene. The CDR3 is made up of 15 amino acids. The CDR3 DNA sequence: TGTGCCAGCAGCTTAGAGACAGGGAGAGGGACTGAAGCTTTCTTT. This sequence encodes CASSLETGRGTEAFF.

J is TRBJ2-7 and V is TRBV7-9; D remains unclear. From germline, CDR1 is SEHNR and CDR2 FQNEAQ (reference sequence). The CDR3 spans 12 residues. The V and J ends lost 1 base and 5 bases respectively, with 6 bases between them. DNA of the CDR3: TGTGCCAGCAGCTTAGAATTTCACGAGCAGTACTTC. As protein: CASSLEFHEQYF.

This clonotype was seen only a few times. This chain joins TRBV29-1 and TRBJ2-1; 8 nucleotides match TRBD2. Germline CDR1 reads SQVTM; CDR2 reads ANQGSEA. This CDR3 region has 17 residues. V dropped 3 bases and J dropped 5; count of bases not matched to a gene: 15. The CDR3 sequence is CSVDSRLALPRHNEQFF. DNA of the CDR3: TGCAGCGTTGATTCCCGACTAGCGTTACCTAGACACAATGAGCAGTTCTTC.

This clonotype was found a few times. The CDR3 spells CASSFGGASPQRTQYF. The CDR3 DNA reads TGTGCCAGCAGCTTCGGAGGGGCCAGCCCTCAGAGGACGCAGTATTTT. The chain combines TRBV7-2 with TRBJ2-3; weak D call: TRBD2 (6 bases). V was pared by 3 bases and J by 9 bases, with 22 bases between. This CDR3 comprises 16 residues. Germline loops: CDR1 SGHTA, CDR2 FQGNSA.

This clonotype appeared a few times. The V call is TRBV20-1, the J call TRBJ2-3; 7 nucleotides agree with TRBD2. V lost 3 bases to trimming and J lost 0 bases; unmatched junction nucleotides: 6. CDR3 length: 15 amino acids. The V gene's germline CDR1 is DFQATT and CDR2 SNEGSKA (reference sequence). DNA for the CDR3: TGCAGTGCTAGCGGGGGAGGGCTTAGCACAGATACGCAGTATTTT. It specifies CSASGGGLSTDTQYF.

This clonotype has more than one count but fewer than ten. This sequence joins TRBV9 and TRBJ2-5; 9 bases line up with TRBD2. The CDR3 is made up of 13 amino acids. The germline V gene encodes CDR1 SGDLS and CDR2 YYNGEE. J lost 2 bases, V lost 5 bases, and 1 base had no gene match. CDR3 nucleotides: TGTGCCAGCAGGACTAGCGGACAAGAGACCCAGTACTTC. It codes for CASRTSGQETQYF. Together with reference TRBV9 and TRBJ2-5, the CDR3 gives the full variable domain: DSGVTQTPKHLITATGQRVTLRCSPRSGDLSVYWYQQSLDQGLQFLIQYYNGEERAKGNILERFSAQQFPDLHSELNLSSLELGDSALYFCASRTSGQETQYFGPGTRLLVL.

CDR3 amino acids: CASSQDGSTWGYNEQFF. The CDR3 DNA is TGCGCCAGCAGCCAAGATGGCAGCACCTGGGGGTACAATGAGCAGTTCTTC. This sequence joins TRBV4-3 and TRBJ2-1; D may be TRBD1 or TRBD2 (5 bases each). CDR3 size: 17 residues. V lost 0 bases and J lost 4, with 16 bases in between. Per the germline V gene, CDR1 is LGHNA and CDR2 is YSLEER.

This rearrangement joins TRBV19 to TRBJ1-5, with TRBD1 as a possible D gene (6 bases). Germline CDR1 LNHDA, CDR2 SQIVND (reference sequence). The CDR3 sequence is 14 residues long. Deletions cut 4 bases from V and 4 bases from J, with 11 bases between. The CDR3: CASSNRVGNQPQHF. In nucleotides, the CDR3 is TGTGCCAGTAGTAACAGGGTCGGGAATCAGCCCCAGCATTTT.

The chain joins TRBV7-2 to TRBJ2-3, with D possibly TRBD2 on 6 matching bases. V gave up 5 bases and J gave up 2 bases, with 14 bases separating them. Per germline, CDR1 SGHTA and CDR2 FQGNSA. This CDR3 comprises 15 residues. Here the CDR3 reads CASSPSGPYTDTQYF. The CDR3 DNA reads TGTGCCAGCAGCCCAAGCGGGCCTTACACAGATACGCAGTATTTT.

This clonotype was counted at least ten times. The chain is built from TRBV5-5 and TRBJ2-4; 7 positions agree with TRBD2. Looked up from germline, CDR1 is SGHKS and CDR2 is YYEKEE (reference sequence). The CDR3 sequence is 15 residues long. J gave up 5 bases and V 2 bases, and 7 bases lay outside the gene matches. CDR3 bases: TGTGCCAGCAGCTTTGTGGGACTAACCCAAAACATTCAGTACTTC. Its protein product is CASSFVGLTQNIQYF.

This chain links TRBV6-5 with TRBJ2-5; D possibly matches TRBD1 or TRBD2 (5 bases each). CDR1 MNHEY and CDR2 SVGAGI come from the germline V gene. CDR3 length: 12 residues. The germline V and J ends were trimmed by 8 bases and 5 bases, with 12 bases remaining between them. CDR3 sequence reads: CASSAGTETQYF. CDR3 nucleotides: TGTGCCAGCTCCGCAGGGACGGAGACCCAGTACTTC.

This clonotype has just a few counts. The rearrangement uses TRBV20-1 and TRBJ2-1; possibly TRBD1 for D (6 bases). Germline V gene sequence: CDR1 DFQATT, CDR2 SNEGSKA (reference sequence). Trimming left V 1 base short and J 4 bases short, with 14 bases between. The CDR3 has 15 residues. The CDR3 DNA reads as TGCAGTGCTAGAGTGGCCACAGGGTGGTACAATGAGCAGTTCTTC. This translates into CSARVATGWYNEQFF.

V is TRBV10-3 and J is TRBJ2-5, with D unclear. Looked up from germline, CDR1 is ENHRY and CDR2 is SYGVKD. Trimming took 6 bases from V and 2 from J, leaving 7 bases between them. CDR3 length: 12 residues. The CDR3 protein is CAIRAGQETQYF. The CDR3 DNA reads as TGTGCCATCAGGGCCGGGCAAGAGACCCAGTACTTC.

This clonotype was seen a handful of times. The chain uses TRBV5-1 and TRBJ2-5; D unclear. Germline assignment: CDR1 SGHRS and CDR2 YFSETQ. Between the trimmed V and J ends, which lost 0 bases and 2 bases, there was a span of 8 bases. The CDR3 extends over 14 amino acids. The DNA for the CDR3 is TGCGCCAGCAGCTTGGTCGTGGGACAAGAGACCCAGTACTTC. It specifies CASSLVVGQETQYF.

This clonotype was picked up a small number of times. This chain connects TRBV4-3 to TRBJ1-2; 7 bases line up with TRBD1. V dropped 0 bases and J dropped 8; count of bases not matched to a gene: 9. Germline CDR1 LGHNA, CDR2 YSLEER. This CDR3 region has 15 residues. The CDR3: CASSQDLGGGDGYTF. The CDR3 bases are TGCGCCAGCAGCCAAGATTTAGGAGGGGGCGACGGCTACACCTTC.

V usage is TRBV4-2 and J usage is TRBJ2-5; TRBD1 or TRBD2 may be the D gene (5 bases each). In germline, CDR1 is LGHNA, CDR2 YNFKEQ. The CDR3 is 14 residues long. Trimming stripped 3 bases from V and 9 bases from J, with 17 bases between. CDR3 region: CASSQGRLEVAQYF. In DNA, the CDR3 is TGTGCCAGCAGCCAGGGACGTCTGGAGGTTGCCCAGTACTTC.

This chain uses TRBV12-3 or TRBV12-4 with TRBJ1-5; TRBD1 is a possible D gene (5 bases). The V gene lost 7 bases and the J gene lost 4 bases, with 17 bases spanning the gap. The CDR3 loop spans 15 amino acids. CDR3 protein: CASTQQGLGNQPQHF. The CDR3 coding sequence is TGTGCCAGCACCCAGCAGGGTTTGGGGAATCAGCCCCAGCATTTT.

This clonotype was observed a handful of times. J is TRBJ1-1 and V is TRBV2; D ambiguous. The germline CDR1 and CDR2 sequences are SNHLY and FYNNEI. V was trimmed by 8 bases and J by 3 bases, leaving 16 bases between them. The CDR3 covers 14 residues. CDR3 sequence (DNA): TGTGCCAGCGGCCAAGACTCAACCTACACTGAAGCTTTCTTT. Translated, it gives CASGQDSTYTEAFF.

Worth noting for this clonotype: One junction end disagrees with the germline gene, perhaps due to a read error. The chain couples TRBV5-1 to TRBJ2-6; perhaps TRBD1 as D (6 bases). Germline lookup yields CDR1 SGHRS and CDR2 YFSETQ. The CDR3 runs to 15 residues. DNA for the CDR3: TGTGCCAGCAGTTTGGGGGCAAGTGGGGCCAACGTCCTGACTTTC. Protein product: CASSLGASGANVLTF.

J is TRBJ2-1 and V is TRBV20-1, with D perhaps matching TRBD1 or TRBD2 (5 bases each). Germline CDR1 is DFQATT and CDR2 is SNEGSKA (reference sequence). V lost 1 base to trimming and J lost 6 bases, with 13 bases between them. This CDR3 is built from 14 residues. Here the CDR3 DNA reads TGCAGTGCTAGAGGGCCCGGGACGTTCAATGAGCAGTTCTTC. Protein: CSARGPGTFNEQFF.